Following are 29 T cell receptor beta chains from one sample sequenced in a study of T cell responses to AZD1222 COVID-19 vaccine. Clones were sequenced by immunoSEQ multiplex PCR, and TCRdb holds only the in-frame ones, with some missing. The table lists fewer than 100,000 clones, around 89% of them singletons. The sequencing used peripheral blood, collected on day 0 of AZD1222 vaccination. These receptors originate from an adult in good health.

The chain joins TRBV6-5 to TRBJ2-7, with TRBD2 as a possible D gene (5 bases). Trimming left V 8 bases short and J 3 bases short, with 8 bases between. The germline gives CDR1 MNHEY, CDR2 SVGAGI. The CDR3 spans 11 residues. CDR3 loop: CASGEYYEQYF. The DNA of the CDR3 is TGTGCCAGCGGGGAGTACTACGAGCAGTACTTC.

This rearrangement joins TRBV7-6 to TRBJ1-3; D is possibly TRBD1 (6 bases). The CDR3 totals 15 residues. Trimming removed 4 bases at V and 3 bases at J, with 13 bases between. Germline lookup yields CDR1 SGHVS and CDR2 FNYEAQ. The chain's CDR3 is CASSSFAGDGNTIYF. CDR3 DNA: TGTGCCAGCAGCTCATTCGCAGGGGATGGAAACACCATATATTTT.

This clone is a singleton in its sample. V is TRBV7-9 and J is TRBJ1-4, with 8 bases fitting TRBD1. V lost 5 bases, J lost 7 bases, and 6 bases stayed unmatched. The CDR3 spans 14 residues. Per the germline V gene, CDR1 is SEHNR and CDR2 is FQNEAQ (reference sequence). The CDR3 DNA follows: TGTGCCAGCAGCCTGACAGGGGTTAGTGAAAAACTGTTTTTT. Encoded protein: CASSLTGVSEKLFF.

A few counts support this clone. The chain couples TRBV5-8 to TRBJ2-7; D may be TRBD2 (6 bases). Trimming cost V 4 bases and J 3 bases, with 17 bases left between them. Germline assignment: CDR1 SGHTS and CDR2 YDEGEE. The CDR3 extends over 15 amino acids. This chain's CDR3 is CASSPWGVSGYEQYF. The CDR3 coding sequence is TGTGCCAGCAGCCCCTGGGGGGTGTCGGGCTACGAGCAGTACTTC. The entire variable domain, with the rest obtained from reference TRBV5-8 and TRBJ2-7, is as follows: EAGVTQSPTHLIKTRGQQATLRCSPISGHTSVYWYQQALGLGLQFLLWYDEGEERNRGNFPPRFSGRQFPNYSSELNVNALELEDSALYLCASSPWGVSGYEQYFGPGTRLTVT.

CDR3 DNA: TGTGCCAGCAGCCAAGAGACCGGAATTGAAGCTTTCTTT. Protein product: CASSQETGIEAFF. J is TRBJ1-1 and V is TRBV3-1 (or the pseudogene TRBV3-2); D remains unclear. The V gene's germline CDR1 is LGHDT and CDR2 YNNKEL (reference sequence). The CDR3 consists of 13 residues. With 0 bases removed from V and 7 bases from J, the gap between germline ends came to 9 bases.

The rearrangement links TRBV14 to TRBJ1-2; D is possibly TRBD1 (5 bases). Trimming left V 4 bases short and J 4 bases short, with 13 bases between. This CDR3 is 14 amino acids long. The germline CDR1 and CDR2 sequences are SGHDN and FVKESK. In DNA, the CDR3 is TGTGCCAGCAGCCGATCCAGGAGGGGCTATGGCTACACCTTC. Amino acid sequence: CASSRSRRGYGYTF.

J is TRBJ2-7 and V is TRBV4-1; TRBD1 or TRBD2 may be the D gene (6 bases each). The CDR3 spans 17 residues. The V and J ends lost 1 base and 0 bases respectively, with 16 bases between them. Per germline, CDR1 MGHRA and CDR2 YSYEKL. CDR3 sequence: CASSQGGVGGPSYEQYF. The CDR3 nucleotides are TGCGCCAGCAGCCAAGGCGGGGTGGGGGGCCCCTCCTACGAGCAGTACTTC.

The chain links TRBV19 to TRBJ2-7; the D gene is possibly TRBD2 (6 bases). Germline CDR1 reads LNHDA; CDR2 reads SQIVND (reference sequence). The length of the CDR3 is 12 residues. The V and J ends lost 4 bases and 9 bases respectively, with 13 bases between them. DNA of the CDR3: TGTGCCAGTAGTACCGGACTAACGGGGCAGTACTTC. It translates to CASSTGLTGQYF.

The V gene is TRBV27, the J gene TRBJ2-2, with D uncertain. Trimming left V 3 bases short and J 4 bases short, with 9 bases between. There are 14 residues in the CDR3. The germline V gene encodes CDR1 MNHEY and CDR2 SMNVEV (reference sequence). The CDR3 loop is CASSFNRLTGELFF. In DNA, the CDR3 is TGTGCCAGCAGTTTCAACCGACTCACCGGGGAGCTGTTTTTT.

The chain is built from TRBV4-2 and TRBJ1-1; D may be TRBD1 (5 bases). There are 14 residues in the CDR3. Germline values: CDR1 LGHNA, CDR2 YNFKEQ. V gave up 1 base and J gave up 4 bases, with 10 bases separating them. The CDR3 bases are TGTGCCAGCAGCCAAGTCTGGGGGGGCACTGAAGCTTTCTTT. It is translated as CASSQVWGGTEAFF.

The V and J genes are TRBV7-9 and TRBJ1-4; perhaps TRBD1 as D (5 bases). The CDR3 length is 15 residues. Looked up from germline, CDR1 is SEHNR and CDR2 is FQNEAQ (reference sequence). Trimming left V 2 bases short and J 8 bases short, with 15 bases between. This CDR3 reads CASSLRSQGGEKLFF. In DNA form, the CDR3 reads TGTGCCAGCAGCTTAAGGAGCCAGGGTGGAGAAAAACTGTTTTTT.

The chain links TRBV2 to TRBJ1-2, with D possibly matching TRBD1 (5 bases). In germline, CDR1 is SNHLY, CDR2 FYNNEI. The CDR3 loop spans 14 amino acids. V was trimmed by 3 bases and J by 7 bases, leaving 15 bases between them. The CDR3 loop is CASSDVSQGFGYTF. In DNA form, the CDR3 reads TGTGCCAGCAGTGACGTTTCGCAGGGCTTTGGCTACACCTTC.

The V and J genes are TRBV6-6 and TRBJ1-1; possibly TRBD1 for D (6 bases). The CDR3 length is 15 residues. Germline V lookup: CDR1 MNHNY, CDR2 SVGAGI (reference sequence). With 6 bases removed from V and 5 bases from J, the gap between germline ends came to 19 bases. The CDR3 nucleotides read TGTGCCAGCAGCACCGAAGGGGGGGGATGGACTGAAGCTTTCTTT. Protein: CASSTEGGGWTEAFF.

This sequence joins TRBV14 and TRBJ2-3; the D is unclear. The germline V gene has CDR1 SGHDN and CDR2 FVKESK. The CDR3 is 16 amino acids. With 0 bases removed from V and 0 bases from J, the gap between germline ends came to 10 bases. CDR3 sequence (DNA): TGTGCCAGCAGCCAAGATCTGCTCGTTAGCACAGATACGCAGTATTTT. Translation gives CASSQDLLVSTDTQYF.

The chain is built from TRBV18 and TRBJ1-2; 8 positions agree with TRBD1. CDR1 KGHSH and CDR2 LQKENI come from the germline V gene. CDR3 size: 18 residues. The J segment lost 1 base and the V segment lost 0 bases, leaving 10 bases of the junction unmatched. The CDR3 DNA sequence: TGTGCCAGCTCACCACCGACGAGCCAGGGGGCGTTTAACTATGGCTACACCTTC. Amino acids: CASSPPTSQGAFNYGYTF.

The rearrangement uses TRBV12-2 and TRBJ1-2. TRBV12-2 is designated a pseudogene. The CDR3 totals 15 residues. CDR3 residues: CASRLGPGGGYGYTF. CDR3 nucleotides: TGTGCAAGTCGCTTAGGTCCAGGAGGAGGTTATGGCTACACCTTC.

Here the CDR3 DNA reads TGCGCCAGCAGCCAAGATCCCCAACTAGCGGGGGGGCCCCACGAGCAGTACTTC. It codes for CASSQDPQLAGGPHEQYF. V and J are TRBV4-1 and TRBJ2-7; 13 bases are shared with TRBD2. The germline gives CDR1 MGHRA, CDR2 YSYEKL. The CDR3 is 18 residues long. J lost 5 bases, V lost 0 bases, and 10 bases had no gene match.

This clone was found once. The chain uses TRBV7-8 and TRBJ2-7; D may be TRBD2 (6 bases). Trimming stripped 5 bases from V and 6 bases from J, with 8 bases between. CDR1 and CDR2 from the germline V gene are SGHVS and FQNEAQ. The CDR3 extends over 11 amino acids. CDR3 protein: CASSHGSEQYF. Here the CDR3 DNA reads TGTGCCAGCAGCCACGGGAGCGAGCAGTACTTC.

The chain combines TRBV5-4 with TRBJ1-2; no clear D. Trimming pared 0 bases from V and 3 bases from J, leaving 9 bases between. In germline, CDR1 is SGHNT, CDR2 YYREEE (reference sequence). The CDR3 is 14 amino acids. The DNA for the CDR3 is TGTGCCAGCAGCTTGGCGGACGGATACTATGGCTACACCTTC. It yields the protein CASSLADGYYGYTF.

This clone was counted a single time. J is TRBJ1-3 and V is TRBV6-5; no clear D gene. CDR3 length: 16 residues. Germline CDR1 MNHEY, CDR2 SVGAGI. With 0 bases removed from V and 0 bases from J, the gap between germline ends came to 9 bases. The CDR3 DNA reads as TGTGCCAGCAGTTACTCGAGTTCCCACTCTGGAAACACCATATATTTT. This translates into CASSYSSSHSGNTIYF.

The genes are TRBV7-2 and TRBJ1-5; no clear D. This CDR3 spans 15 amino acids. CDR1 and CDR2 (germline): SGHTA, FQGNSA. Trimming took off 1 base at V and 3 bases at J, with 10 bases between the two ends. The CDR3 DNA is TGTGCCAGCAGCTTAGTCGCGAAAAACAATCAGCCCCAGCATTTT. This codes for CASSLVAKNNQPQHF.

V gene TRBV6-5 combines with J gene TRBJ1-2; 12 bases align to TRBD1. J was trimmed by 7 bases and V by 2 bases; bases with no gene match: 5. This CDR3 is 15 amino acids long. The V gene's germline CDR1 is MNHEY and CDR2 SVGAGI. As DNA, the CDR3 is TGTGCCAGCAGTTACAGGGACAGGGGGCAGGGTGGCTACACCTTC. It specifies CASSYRDRGQGGYTF.

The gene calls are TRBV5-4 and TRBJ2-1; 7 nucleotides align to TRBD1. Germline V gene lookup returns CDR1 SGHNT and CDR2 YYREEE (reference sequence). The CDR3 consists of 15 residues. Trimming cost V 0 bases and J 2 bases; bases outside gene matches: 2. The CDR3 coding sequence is TGTGCCAGCAGCTTGGAGGACAGGACCTACAATGAGCAGTTCTTC. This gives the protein CASSLEDRTYNEQFF.

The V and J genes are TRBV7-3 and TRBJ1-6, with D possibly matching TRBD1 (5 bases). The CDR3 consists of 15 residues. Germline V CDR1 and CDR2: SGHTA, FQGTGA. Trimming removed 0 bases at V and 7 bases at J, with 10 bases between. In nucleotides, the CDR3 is TGTGCCAGCAGCTTAACTGGGGGAGGGAATTCACCCCTCCACTTT. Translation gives CASSLTGGGNSPLHF.

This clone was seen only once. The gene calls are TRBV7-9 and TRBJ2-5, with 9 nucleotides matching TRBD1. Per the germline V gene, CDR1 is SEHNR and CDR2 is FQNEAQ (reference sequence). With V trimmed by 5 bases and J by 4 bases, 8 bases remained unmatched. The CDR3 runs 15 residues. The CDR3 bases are TGTGCCAGCAGCGGGGTGGGGACAGGGCTAGAGACCCAGTACTTC. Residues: CASSGVGTGLETQYF.

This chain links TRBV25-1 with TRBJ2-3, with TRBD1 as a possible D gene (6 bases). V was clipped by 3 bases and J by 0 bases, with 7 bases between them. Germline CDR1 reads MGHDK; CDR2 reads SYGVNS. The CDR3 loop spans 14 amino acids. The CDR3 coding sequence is TGTGCCAGCAGTGAGGGGGCCAGCACAGATACGCAGTATTTT. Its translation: CASSEGASTDTQYF.

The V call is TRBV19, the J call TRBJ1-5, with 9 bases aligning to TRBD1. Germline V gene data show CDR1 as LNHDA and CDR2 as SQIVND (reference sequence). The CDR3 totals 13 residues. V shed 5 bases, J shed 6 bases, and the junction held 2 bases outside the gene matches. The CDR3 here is CASSPGQGQPQHF. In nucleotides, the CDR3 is TGTGCCAGTAGTCCGGGACAGGGTCAGCCCCAGCATTTT.

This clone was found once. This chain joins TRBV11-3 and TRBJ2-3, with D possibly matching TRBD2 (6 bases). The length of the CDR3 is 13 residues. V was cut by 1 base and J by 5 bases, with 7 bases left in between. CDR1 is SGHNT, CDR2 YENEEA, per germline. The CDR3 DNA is TGTGCCAGCAGCTTAGCCGGGAGAGATACGCAGTATTTT. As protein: CASSLAGRDTQYF.

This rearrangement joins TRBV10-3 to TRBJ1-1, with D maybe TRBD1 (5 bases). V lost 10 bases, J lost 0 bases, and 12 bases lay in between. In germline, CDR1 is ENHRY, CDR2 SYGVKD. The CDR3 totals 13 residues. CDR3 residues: CATGTGLNTEAFF. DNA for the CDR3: TGTGCCACCGGGACGGGCCTGAACACTGAAGCTTTCTTT.